This passage covers 25 T cell receptor beta chains from one sample sequenced in a study of OX40 agonist ivuxolimab in advanced cancers. Assay: immunoSEQ multiplex PCR; the TCRdb copy retains only in-frame clones and omits some. Of tens of thousands of clones listed, about 85% are singletons. Sequenced material: CD4+ or CD8+ T cells sorted from blood, taken in a trial of the OX40 agonist ivuxolimab. The receptors originated from an adult with an advanced solid tumor such as melanoma, head and neck, liver or kidney cancer.

The CDR3 spells CASSFTRNYGYTF. The CDR3 nucleotides read TGTGCCAGCAGCTTCACCCGGAACTATGGCTACACCTTC. The genes are TRBV5-4 and TRBJ1-2, with D hard to call. Germline V CDR1 and CDR2: SGHNT, YYREEE (reference sequence). With 2 bases removed from V and 2 bases from J, the gap between germline ends came to 7 bases. The CDR3 contains 13 residues.

The rearrangement links TRBV10-3 to TRBJ2-3; 10 bases line up with TRBD2. V lost 5 bases, J lost 1 base, and 15 bases stayed unmatched. The CDR3 runs to 19 residues. Per the germline V gene, CDR1 is ENHRY and CDR2 is SYGVKD. The CDR3 reads CAISPTIGAGGPGTDTQYF. The CDR3 DNA sequence: TGTGCCATCAGTCCCACCATAGGAGCGGGGGGGCCGGGCACAGATACGCAGTATTTT.

This chain uses TRBV5-1 with TRBJ2-1; 11 bases fit TRBD2. The CDR3 runs 14 residues. Per germline, CDR1 SGHRS and CDR2 YFSETQ. The trim removed 4 bases at V and 5 bases at J, leaving 2 bases unmatched. The CDR3 reads CASSQLAGDNEQFF. In DNA, the CDR3 is TGCGCCAGCAGCCAACTAGCGGGGGACAATGAGCAGTTCTTC.

The genes are TRBV9 and TRBJ2-7; 9 bases are shared with TRBD1. This CDR3 has 14 amino acids. Trimming took 4 bases from V and 2 from J; bases not matched to a gene: 4. The germline V gene has CDR1 SGDLS and CDR2 YYNGEE. For the CDR3, the DNA is TGTGCCAGCAGCCGGGACAGGGTGGCCTACGAGCAGTACTTC. It yields the protein CASSRDRVAYEQYF.

In this sample, this clone turned up once. The CDR3 sequence is CASSEFAPGNGPLEQYF. The CDR3 DNA reads TGTGCCAGCTCAGAATTCGCGCCCGGGAACGGACCCCTCGAGCAGTACTTC. This chain joins TRBV18 and TRBJ2-5; a possible D gene is TRBD2 (5 bases). TRBJ2-7 matches the DNA end more closely, so the J call is doubtful. The CDR3 is 17 amino acids. Germline V CDR1 and CDR2: KGHSH, LQKENI.

The rearrangement links TRBV7-2 to TRBJ2-7, with D perhaps TRBD1 or TRBD2 (6 bases each). Germline V CDR1 and CDR2: SGHTA, FQGNSA. The length of the CDR3 is 15 residues. V lost 5 bases to trimming and J lost 2 bases, with 16 bases between them. For the CDR3, the DNA is TGTGCCAGCAGCCAATTCCCTGGGGGGCCCTACGAGCAGTACTTC. This sequence encodes CASSQFPGGPYEQYF.

The chain joins TRBV6-5 to TRBJ1-3; D possibly corresponds to TRBD1 (5 bases). The CDR3 covers 16 residues. V lost 0 bases and J 0 bases, leaving 9 bases between the germline ends. CDR1 MNHEY and CDR2 SVGAGI come from the germline V gene. The CDR3 loop reads CASSYSGVVSGNTIYF. CDR3 DNA: TGTGCCAGCAGTTACTCAGGGGTCGTCTCTGGAAACACCATATATTTT.

The CDR3 spells CASSYLDLNTEAFF. The CDR3 nucleotides are TGTGCCAGCAGTTACCTTGACTTAAACACTGAAGCTTTCTTT. V is TRBV2 and J is TRBJ1-1; D call uncertain. This CDR3 is 14 amino acids long. Germline V gives CDR1 SNHLY, CDR2 FYNNEI. Trimming removed 5 bases from V and 2 bases from J, with 12 bases in between.

This clone is labeled medium-sized. The gene calls are TRBV6-5 and TRBJ1-4; D ambiguous. CDR1 is MNHEY, CDR2 SVGAGI, per germline. Between the trimmed V and J ends, which lost 5 bases and 5 bases, there was a span of 9 bases. This CDR3 contains 13 residues. The CDR3 protein is CASSEGGNEKLFF. For the CDR3, the DNA is TGTGCCAGCAGTGAAGGCGGGAATGAAAAACTGTTTTTT.

This clone was detected once. The V and J genes are TRBV18 and TRBJ1-1; tentative D call: TRBD1 (6 bases). This CDR3 is 13 amino acids long. Trimming stripped 7 bases from V and 1 base from J, with 10 bases between. The V gene's germline CDR1 is KGHSH and CDR2 LQKENI. In DNA form, the CDR3 reads TGTGCCAGCTTCGACAGGACGAACACTGAAGCTTTCTTT. It yields the protein CASFDRTNTEAFF.

The chain carries TRBV28 and TRBJ2-7; perhaps TRBD2 as D (5 bases). Germline CDR1 is MDHEN and CDR2 is SYDVKM. The V gene lost 5 bases and the J gene lost 3 bases, with 17 bases spanning the gap. The CDR3 spans 15 residues. The CDR3 protein is CASSTTGITYYEQYF. The CDR3 DNA reads TGTGCCAGCAGTACCACCGGGATCACTTACTACGAGCAGTACTTC. Together with reference TRBV28 and TRBJ2-7, the CDR3 gives the full variable domain: DVKVTQSSRYLVKRTGEKVFLECVQDMDHENMFWYRQDPGLGLRLIYFSYDVKMKEKGDIPEGYSVSREKKERFSLILESASTNQTSMYLCASSTTGITYYEQYFGPGTRLTVT.

The gene calls are TRBV14 and TRBJ1-2, with 7 nucleotides matching TRBD1. Germline CDR1 is SGHDN and CDR2 is FVKESK. This CDR3 is built from 16 residues. Unmatched junction bases numbered 6, after V lost 0 bases and J lost 2 bases. The CDR3 bases are TGTGCCAGCAGCCAAGAGGCGGGACAGAAAAACTATGGCTACACCTTC. Its protein is CASSQEAGQKNYGYTF. Full variable domain (outside the CDR3, taken from reference TRBV14 and TRBJ1-2): EAGVTQFPSHSVIEKGQTVTLRCDPISGHDNLYWYRRVMGKEIKFLLHFVKESKQDESGMPNNRFLAERTGGTYSTLKVQPAELEDSGVYFCASSQEAGQKNYGYTFGSGTRLTVV.

This rearrangement joins TRBV29-1 to TRBJ2-3; D gene ambiguous. Trimming removed 7 bases from V and 5 bases from J, with 10 bases in between. CDR1 is SQVTM, CDR2 ANQGSEA, per germline. The CDR3 has 11 residues. The CDR3 spells CSENDGDTQYF. The DNA for the CDR3 is TGCAGCGAAAACGACGGAGATACGCAGTATTTT.

The chain uses TRBV7-3 and TRBJ1-1, with TRBD1 identical over 7 bases. The V gene end was trimmed by 5 bases and the J gene end by 11 bases; junction bases not matched to a gene: 11. The CDR3 has 13 amino acids. Germline V gene lookup returns CDR1 SGHTA and CDR2 FQGTGA. CDR3 sequence reads: CASSPFSGTEAFF. DNA of the CDR3: TGTGCCAGCAGCCCCTTCTCCGGGACAGAGGCTTTCTTT. The whole variable domain, filled in from reference TRBV7-3 and TRBJ1-1, reads GAGVSQTPSNKVTEKGKYVELRCDPISGHTALYWYRQSLGQGPEFLIYFQGTGAADDSGLPNDRFFAVRPEGSVSTLKIQRTERGDSAVYLCASSPFSGTEAFFGQGTRLTVV.

DNA of the CDR3: TGTGCCAGCAGCCTGGGACTAGCGGGAGGTTCGTACCAAGAGACCCAGTACTTC. It yields the protein CASSLGLAGGSYQETQYF. The V call is TRBV5-4, the J call TRBJ2-5, with 15 bases matching TRBD2. V lost 4 bases to trimming and J lost 0 bases; unmatched junction nucleotides: 7. Germline-derived CDR1 and CDR2 are SGHNT and YYREEE (reference sequence). The CDR3 covers 18 residues.

The gene calls are TRBV18 and TRBJ2-1, with D possibly matching TRBD1 (5 bases). Germline assignment: CDR1 KGHSH and CDR2 LQKENI. This CDR3 is 14 amino acids long. Trimming removed 0 bases from V and 7 bases from J, with 10 bases in between. CDR3 in amino acids: CASSPPEGANEQFF. For the CDR3, the DNA is TGTGCCAGCTCACCACCGGAAGGGGCGAATGAGCAGTTCTTC.

This clone was picked up many times. The chain links TRBV4-1 to TRBJ1-2; weak D call: TRBD1 (5 bases). The V gene lost 0 bases and the J gene lost 7 bases, with 15 bases spanning the gap. Germline V gene sequence: CDR1 MGHRA, CDR2 YSYEKL. CDR3 length: 15 residues. The chain's CDR3 is CASSQDSGQGAGYTF. The CDR3 region has the DNA TGCGCCAGCAGCCAAGATTCGGGGCAGGGAGCTGGCTACACCTTC.

The chain has TRBV10-1 and TRBJ2-5; D not resolved. The end of the DNA is better explained by TRBJ2-7, so the J call may be wrong. Germline V gives CDR1 WNHNN, CDR2 SYGVQD (reference sequence). This CDR3 is built from 11 residues. CDR3 sequence reads: CASSAGYEQYF. CDR3 in DNA: TGCGCCAGCAGTGCCGGCTACGAGCAGTACTTC.

The chain uses TRBV7-2 and TRBJ2-3; 13 nucleotides agree with TRBD2. CDR1 SGHTA and CDR2 FQGNSA come from the germline V gene. The ends lost 1 base at V and 6 bases at J; junction bases unmatched: 13. The CDR3 has 19 residues. This chain's CDR3 is CASSLGAGGLAGRRDTQYF. DNA of the CDR3: TGTGCCAGCAGCTTAGGGGCGGGGGGACTAGCGGGGCGAAGGGATACGCAGTATTTT.

This sequence joins TRBV4-3 and TRBJ1-1, with a weak D call TRBD1 (6 bases). Deletions cut 3 bases from V and 4 bases from J, with 18 bases between. The CDR3 extends over 16 amino acids. Germline V gene data show CDR1 as LGHNA and CDR2 as YSLEER. The CDR3 reads CASSQGNREEGTEAFF. In DNA, the CDR3 is TGCGCCAGCAGCCAGGGAAACAGGGAGGAAGGCACTGAAGCTTTCTTT.

The gene calls are TRBV6-5 and TRBJ2-1; the match to TRBD2 covers 9 bases. After removal of 6 bases from V and 0 bases from J, the junction contained 3 bases not matched to a gene. There are 15 residues in the CDR3. The germline V gene encodes CDR1 MNHEY and CDR2 SVGAGI. CDR3 bases: TGTGCCAGCAGCCCTAGCGGGACCTCCTACAATGAGCAGTTCTTC. Amino acid sequence: CASSPSGTSYNEQFF.

The rearrangement joins TRBV2 to TRBJ1-5, with D hard to call. Germline V gene sequence: CDR1 SNHLY, CDR2 FYNNEI. This CDR3 has 15 amino acids. Trimming cost V 3 bases and J 0 bases, with 9 bases left between them. The CDR3 DNA is TGTGCCAGCAGTGACCCCTTCCCTAGCAATCAGCCCCAGCATTTT. Translating gives CASSDPFPSNQPQHF. Full variable domain (missing parts from reference TRBV2 and TRBJ1-5): EPEVTQTPSHQVTQMGQEVILRCVPISNHLYFYWYRQILGQKVEFLVSFYNNEISEKSEIFDDQFSVERPDGSNFTLKIRSTKLEDSAMYFCASSDPFPSNQPQHFGDGTRLSIL.

This clone was observed a single time. V and J are TRBV15 and TRBJ2-2; the D is unclear. V was clipped by 1 base and J by 6 bases, with 3 bases between them. This CDR3 comprises 12 residues. Germline lookup yields CDR1 LNHNV and CDR2 YYDKDF (reference sequence). In nucleotides, the CDR3 is TGTGCCACCAGCAGAGTAGCCGGGGAGCTGTTTTTT. Its protein product is CATSRVAGELFF.

V and J are TRBV21-1 and TRBJ2-1; the DNA was not used to check the table's D call, TRBD2. TRBV21-1 is flagged as a pseudogene. CDR3 length equals 17 residues. The CDR3 spells CASSRLGLREGLDEQFF. The CDR3 nucleotides are TGTGCCAGCAGCAGGTTGGGTCTGAGGGAGGGTCTGGATGAGCAGTTCTTC.

This clone was observed a handful of times. In DNA form, the CDR3 reads TGTGCCAGCAGACTAGCGGGACCGATCTCCTACGAGCAGTACTTC. It encodes CASRLAGPISYEQYF. V is TRBV11-3 and J is TRBJ2-7, with TRBD2 identical over 10 bases. Germline trimming cut 6 bases from V and 0 bases from J; bases unmatched to any gene: 5. Germline values: CDR1 SGHNT, CDR2 YENEEA. CDR3 length: 15 residues.